Following are 23 T cell receptor beta chains from one sample sequenced in a study of identical twins. From the 5' RACE reads, TCRdb called clonotypes with MiXCR, one entry per CDR3 protein. The data hold about 190,000 distinct CDR3 sequences, with approximately 15% observed a single time. Separately, the same data were catalogued under a study of T cells expressing NK-cell markers.

Material for sequencing was CD8+ T cells sorted from blood. Receptors were obtained from a woman younger than 30 in good health.

Only a few counts were recorded for this clonotype. V usage is TRBV9 and J usage is TRBJ2-3; TRBD2 aligns across 9 bases. V dropped 0 bases and J dropped 6; count of bases not matched to a gene: 14. The CDR3 extends over 18 amino acids. The germline V gene has CDR1 SGDLS and CDR2 YYNGEE. CDR3 region: CASSVDGVSGGGADTQYF. Written as DNA, the CDR3 is TGTGCCAGCAGCGTAGATGGGGTTAGCGGGGGAGGGGCCGATACGCAGTATTTT. Drawing the rest from reference TRBV9 and TRBJ2-3, the complete variable domain is DSGVTQTPKHLITATGQRVTLRCSPRSGDLSVYWYQQSLDQGLQFLIQYYNGEERAKGNILERFSAQQFPDLHSELNLSSLELGDSALYFCASSVDGVSGGGADTQYFGPGTRLTVL.

This clonotype appeared a few times. The rearrangement links TRBV7-9 to TRBJ2-1; TRBD2 matches at 9 bases. This CDR3 spans 16 amino acids. V shed 4 bases, J shed 8 bases, and the junction held 12 bases outside the gene matches. CDR1 is SEHNR and CDR2 is FQNEAQ in the germline V gene (reference sequence). CDR3 sequence reads: CASSSSVAGVRDEQFF. CDR3 bases: TGTGCCAGCAGCTCCTCCGTAGCGGGGGTTAGGGATGAGCAGTTCTTC.

This clonotype was seen a handful of times. The rearrangement joins TRBV29-1 to TRBJ2-1; 7 bases align to TRBD2. This CDR3 is built from 10 residues. Germline loops: CDR1 SQVTM, CDR2 ANQGSEA. The junction had 8 bases not matched to a gene; V was cut back by 6 bases and J by 15 bases. The CDR3 sequence is CSVATSRSFF. In DNA form, the CDR3 reads TGCAGCGTCGCGACTAGCCGTTCGTTCTTC.

The V and J genes are TRBV11-2 and TRBJ1-2; D not resolved. The V gene lost 5 bases and the J gene lost 3 bases, with 13 bases spanning the gap. From germline, CDR1 is SGHAT and CDR2 FQNNGV. This CDR3 is 14 amino acids long. CDR3 nucleotides: TGTGCCAGCAGCCGAGGCAGTACCCACTATGGCTACACCTTC. Translation: CASSRGSTHYGYTF.

The CDR3 DNA sequence: TGTGCCAGCAGTTTACTTTTGTCTAGCGGGGGGATAGAGACCCAGTACTTC. This sequence encodes CASSLLLSSGGIETQYF. V gene TRBV27 combines with J gene TRBJ2-5; 11 nucleotides agree with TRBD2. The trim removed 2 bases at V and 4 bases at J, leaving 9 bases unmatched. CDR3 length: 17 amino acids. CDR1 and CDR2 (germline): MNHEY, SMNVEV (reference sequence).

The chain carries TRBV15 and TRBJ2-2, with D unresolved. The CDR3 length is 15 residues. Trimming left V 0 bases short and J 4 bases short, with 9 bases between. Looked up from germline, CDR1 is LNHNV and CDR2 is YYDKDF (reference sequence). The CDR3 reads CATSRDTALTGELFF. As DNA, the CDR3 is TGTGCCACCAGCAGAGATACCGCCCTCACCGGGGAGCTGTTTTTT. The entire variable domain, with the rest obtained from reference TRBV15 and TRBJ2-2, is as follows: DAMVIQNPRYQVTQFGKPVTLSCSQTLNHNVMYWYQQKSSQAPKLLFHYYDKDFNNEADTPDNFQSRRPNTSFCFLDIRSPGLGDTAMYLCATSRDTALTGELFFGEGSRLTVL.

This clonotype was detected only a few times. The rearrangement links TRBV12-3 or TRBV12-4 to TRBJ1-5; 7 nucleotides agree with TRBD1. V was pared by 6 bases and J by 6 bases, with 11 bases of the junction left unmatched. The CDR3 covers 15 residues. In nucleotides, the CDR3 is TGTGCCAGCAGCTCCCCCGACAGGGTCGGTCAGCCCCAGCATTTT. Its translation: CASSSPDRVGQPQHF.

The chain uses TRBV5-5 and TRBJ2-3; TRBD2 matches at 13 bases. Per germline, CDR1 SGHKS and CDR2 YYEKEE (reference sequence). After removal of 3 bases from V and 5 bases from J, the junction contained 6 bases not matched to a gene. The CDR3 loop spans 16 amino acids. CDR3 in amino acids: CASSSGTSGVRDTQYF. The CDR3 DNA is TGTGCCAGCAGCTCCGGGACTAGCGGGGTTAGAGATACGCAGTATTTT.

This chain connects TRBV27 to TRBJ2-6; no reliable D call. The V and J ends lost 6 bases and 0 bases respectively, with 12 bases between them. The germline V gene encodes CDR1 MNHEY and CDR2 SMNVEV (reference sequence). The CDR3 has 16 amino acids. In nucleotides, the CDR3 is TGTGCCAGCAGCGCGTTTATCGGCTCTGGGGCCAACGTCCTGACTTTC. Its translation is CASSAFIGSGANVLTF.

The table lists this clonotype with a few counts. The CDR3 sequence is CARDGGYNEQFF. The CDR3 bases are TGCGCCAGGGACGGGGGTTACAATGAGCAGTTCTTC. J is TRBJ2-1 and V is TRBV5-1, with TRBD2 as a possible D gene (6 bases). V was clipped by 8 bases and J by 4 bases, with 10 bases between them. This CDR3 comprises 12 residues. CDR1 and CDR2 from the germline V gene are SGHRS and YFSETQ.

The chain has TRBV21-1 and TRBJ2-7; the table calls TRBD1, which could not be checked here. TRBV21-1 is classified as a pseudogene. The CDR3 spans 17 residues. The CDR3 region is CASSSRGRRLTNYEQYF. In DNA, the CDR3 is TGTGCCAGCAGCTCCAGGGGGCGCCGGCTAACCAACTACGAGCAGTACTTC.

The gene calls are TRBV27 and TRBJ1-4, with D perhaps matching TRBD1 (5 bases). The CDR3 consists of 14 residues. The V end lost 6 bases, the J end lost 2 bases, and 10 bases lay between the germline ends. The germline gives CDR1 MNHEY, CDR2 SMNVEV (reference sequence). The CDR3 here is CASRVGLTNEKLFF. The CDR3, as DNA: TGTGCCAGCAGGGTGGGACTCACTAATGAAAAACTGTTTTTT.

This clonotype has more than one count but fewer than ten. J is TRBJ2-3 and V is TRBV7-9; D is possibly TRBD1 (6 bases). Trimming left V 5 bases short and J 0 bases short, with 15 bases between. Germline values: CDR1 SEHNR, CDR2 FQNEAQ (reference sequence). The CDR3 length is 16 residues. CDR3 bases: TGTGCCAGCAGCCTCCCCCGGGACACAAGCACAGATACGCAGTATTTT. Translating gives CASSLPRDTSTDTQYF.

The table lists this clonotype with a few counts. The V call is TRBV12-3 or TRBV12-4, the J call TRBJ2-7, with D perhaps matching TRBD1 (6 bases). CDR3 size: 15 residues. The V end lost 5 bases, the J end lost 5 bases, and 19 bases lay between the germline ends. The CDR3 DNA reads as TGTGCCAGCAGTCTATCCAGCACAGGGTGGGACGAGCAGTACTTC. As protein: CASSLSSTGWDEQYF.

The chain employs TRBV12-3 or TRBV12-4 and TRBJ1-1; TRBD1 might be the D (5 bases). Between the trimmed V and J ends, which lost 3 bases and 5 bases, there was a span of 13 bases. The CDR3 covers 14 residues. The CDR3 reads CASSLGGSRTEAFF. The DNA of the CDR3 is TGTGCCAGCAGTTTGGGGGGGTCGCGGACTGAAGCTTTCTTT.

This clonotype was counted between two and nine times. V gene TRBV7-6 combines with J gene TRBJ1-1; D possibly corresponds to TRBD1 (5 bases). V was cut by 6 bases and J by 4 bases, with 12 bases left in between. Germline assignment: CDR1 SGHVS and CDR2 FNYEAQ. The CDR3 is 13 residues long. CDR3 in amino acids: CASSPGRATEAFF. For the CDR3, the DNA is TGTGCCAGCAGTCCAGGGAGAGCCACTGAAGCTTTCTTT.

In DNA form, the CDR3 reads TGCGCCAGCAGCCAAGGCTCGTCAGGGAACACTGAAGCTTTCTTT. Its protein product is CASSQGSSGNTEAFF. V gene TRBV4-3 combines with J gene TRBJ1-1; D not resolved. Trimming stripped 1 base from V and 1 base from J, with 10 bases between. Germline CDR1 reads LGHNA; CDR2 reads YSLEER. The CDR3 loop spans 15 amino acids.

This clonotype appeared a few times. The chain's CDR3 is CASSFGPLKNTEAFF. The CDR3 region has the DNA TGTGCCAGCAGTTTCGGCCCCCTCAAGAACACTGAAGCTTTCTTT. The V call is TRBV12-3 or TRBV12-4, the J call TRBJ1-1; D ambiguous. The CDR3 is made up of 15 amino acids. V gave up 3 bases and J gave up 1 base, with 12 bases separating them.

This clonotype was recorded many times. This sequence joins TRBV5-4 and TRBJ1-3; D gene unclear. V lost 8 bases and J 0 bases, leaving 9 bases between the germline ends. Germline CDR1 SGHNT, CDR2 YYREEE (reference sequence). The CDR3 runs to 13 residues. In nucleotides, the CDR3 is TGTGCCAGTTCATGGGCCTCTGGAAACACCATATATTTT. This sequence encodes CASSWASGNTIYF.

The chain recombines TRBV27 with TRBJ2-3; 8 nucleotides match TRBD2. V was pared by 3 bases and J by 3 bases, with 5 bases of the junction left unmatched. The germline V gene has CDR1 MNHEY and CDR2 SMNVEV (reference sequence). This CDR3 contains 15 residues. The CDR3 here is CASSFLLAETDTQYF. Written as DNA, the CDR3 is TGTGCCAGCAGTTTCCTACTAGCGGAGACAGATACGCAGTATTTT.

This clonotype was detected a few times. The chain joins TRBV5-4 to TRBJ2-1; 11 bases line up with TRBD2. The junction had 6 bases not matched to a gene; V was cut back by 0 bases and J by 10 bases. The CDR3 totals 15 residues. Germline V gives CDR1 SGHNT, CDR2 YYREEE (reference sequence). CDR3 nucleotides: TGTGCCAGCAGCTTGGGGCTAGCGGGAGGCGACGAGCAGTTCTTC. Amino acid sequence: CASSLGLAGGDEQFF.

The genes are TRBV27 and TRBJ1-5, with D unclear. CDR1 and CDR2 (germline): MNHEY, SMNVEV (reference sequence). The V end lost 3 bases, the J end lost 6 bases, and 12 bases lay between the germline ends. This CDR3 spans 14 amino acids. CDR3 in amino acids: CASSLEGLGQPQHF. As DNA, the CDR3 is TGTGCCAGCAGTTTGGAAGGGCTGGGTCAGCCCCAGCATTTT.

This clonotype appeared a few times. The chain combines TRBV12-3 or TRBV12-4 with TRBJ1-5, with a weak D call TRBD1 (6 bases). The CDR3 contains 14 residues. Between the trimmed V and J ends, which lost 3 bases and 7 bases, there was a span of 13 bases. In DNA form, the CDR3 reads TGTGCCAGCAGTTTTGAGGGGGGCGGGCAGCCCCAGCATTTT. Translated: CASSFEGGGQPQHF.